These 27 T cell receptor beta chains originate from one sample sequenced in a study of blood T cells in healthy people across ages. The authors ran a second PCR of about 7 to 11 cycles using a sample-barcoded 5' primer and a J-beta primer mix. Using its own MiXCR run on the 5' RACE reads, TCRdb lists one record per CDR3 protein. The repertoire holds 1.5 million to 2 million distinct CDR3 sequences, with 40% to 55% as singletons. Sequenced: blood. These receptors were obtained from a woman between 40 and 50 years old in good health.

The chain joins TRBV29-1 to TRBJ2-1, with a tentative D call TRBD1 (5 bases). The CDR3 is 15 amino acids. Germline values: CDR1 SQVTM, CDR2 ANQGSEA. The V end lost 6 bases, the J end lost 0 bases, and 15 bases lay between the germline ends. The CDR3 DNA is TGCAGCGTCCCTCAGGGCCTGAGCTCCTACAATGAGCAGTTCTTC. It specifies CSVPQGLSSYNEQFF.

The rearrangement uses TRBV7-9 and TRBJ2-7; D not resolved. Trimming removed 5 bases from V and 0 bases from J, with 14 bases in between. Per the germline V gene, CDR1 is SEHNR and CDR2 is FQNEAQ (reference sequence). The CDR3 sequence is 15 residues long. CDR3 amino acids: CASSRVGNGSYEQYF. The CDR3 bases are TGTGCCAGCAGCCGAGTAGGGAACGGCTCCTACGAGCAGTACTTC.

Only one count was recorded for this clonotype. A junction end diverges from the germline sequence, so it may reflect a read error. V and J are TRBV12-3 or TRBV12-4 and TRBJ2-7; D might be TRBD1 (6 bases). This CDR3 has 13 residues. The DNA of the CDR3 is TGTGCCGGCAGGTACAGGGAGTTGGGCGAGCAGTACTTC. Translation gives CAGRYRELGEQYF.

The J gene is TRBJ2-3, the V gene TRBV5-1; 7 bases are a match to TRBD1. From germline, CDR1 is SGHRS and CDR2 YFSETQ. Trimming cost V 4 bases and J 1 base; bases outside gene matches: 9. The CDR3 loop spans 16 amino acids. This chain's CDR3 is CASSPREGAGTDTQYF. In DNA form, the CDR3 reads TGCGCCAGCAGCCCCAGAGAGGGGGCAGGCACAGATACGCAGTATTTT.

The gene calls are TRBV6-5 and TRBJ2-1; 8 bases are shared with TRBD2. The germline gives CDR1 MNHEY, CDR2 SVGAGI. The CDR3 totals 16 residues. J was trimmed by 7 bases and V by 5 bases; bases with no gene match: 13. CDR3 loop: CASSPTSGGPTNEQFF. DNA of the CDR3: TGTGCCAGCAGTCCCACCAGCGGGGGACCAACAAATGAGCAGTTCTTC.

The sample holds a few counts of this clonotype. The J gene is TRBJ1-6, the V gene TRBV7-2; no reliable D call. Trimming took off 7 bases at V and 7 bases at J, with 8 bases between the two ends. Per the germline V gene, CDR1 is SGHTA and CDR2 is FQGNSA. This CDR3 has 12 amino acids. Written as DNA, the CDR3 is TGTGCCAGCACCCACCCGAATTCACCCCTCCACTTT. Amino acids: CASTHPNSPLHF.

This sequence joins TRBV14 and TRBJ2-3, with D perhaps TRBD1 or TRBD2 (5 bases each). The V end lost 1 base, the J end lost 4 bases, and 18 bases lay between the germline ends. The CDR3 is 17 residues long. Germline V gene data show CDR1 as SGHDN and CDR2 as FVKESK. CDR3 sequence: CASSQGSGRQPPDTQYF. CDR3 nucleotides: TGTGCCAGCAGCCAAGGATCGGGACGCCAGCCCCCAGATACGCAGTATTTT. The full variable domain, its missing parts supplied by reference TRBV14 and TRBJ2-3, is EAGVTQFPSHSVIEKGQTVTLRCDPISGHDNLYWYRRVMGKEIKFLLHFVKESKQDESGMPNNRFLAERTGGTYSTLKVQPAELEDSGVYFCASSQGSGRQPPDTQYFGPGTRLTVL.

The chain recombines TRBV5-1 with TRBJ1-2; D gene unclear. Germline CDR1 reads SGHRS; CDR2 reads YFSETQ. V shed 4 bases and J shed 7 bases, with 14 bases lying between them. The CDR3 runs 13 residues. The CDR3 protein is CASSTTPTGGYTF. CDR3 in DNA: TGCGCCAGCAGCACAACACCGACGGGTGGCTACACCTTC.

This clonotype turned up a few times. The J gene is TRBJ2-1, the V gene TRBV20-1; 10 bases agree with TRBD2. Germline V gives CDR1 DFQATT, CDR2 SNEGSKA (reference sequence). The J segment lost 7 bases and the V segment lost 4 bases, leaving 7 bases of the junction unmatched. The CDR3 is 14 residues long. In DNA form, the CDR3 reads TGCAGTGCTATAAGCGGGGGGGCCCCAAATGAGCAGTTCTTC. It yields the protein CSAISGGAPNEQFF.

The rearrangement uses TRBV7-2 and TRBJ1-6, with a possible D match to TRBD1 (5 bases). V lost 4 bases and J lost 11, with 18 bases in between. The germline CDR1 and CDR2 sequences are SGHTA and FQGNSA. The CDR3 spans 15 residues. CDR3 amino acids: CASSSSGTGGAPLHF. In DNA, the CDR3 is TGTGCCAGCAGCTCATCGGGTACCGGAGGGGCACCCCTCCACTTT.

This rearrangement joins TRBV10-3 to TRBJ1-2, with 11 bases identical to TRBD1. V dropped 2 bases and J dropped 4; count of bases not matched to a gene: 3. Germline CDR1 reads ENHRY; CDR2 reads SYGVKD. The CDR3 extends over 15 amino acids. CDR3: CAISEGQGALYGYTF. The CDR3 nucleotides read TGTGCCATCAGTGAGGGACAGGGGGCCCTCTATGGCTACACCTTC.

This clonotype was seen a few times. The genes are TRBV7-2 and TRBJ2-5, with 8 bases identical to TRBD1. There are 13 residues in the CDR3. The ends lost 5 bases at V and 5 bases at J; junction bases unmatched: 4. The germline V gene has CDR1 SGHTA and CDR2 FQGNSA. The CDR3 DNA reads TGTGCCAGCAGCCACAGGGGGGACGAGACCCAGTACTTC. Its translation: CASSHRGDETQYF.

The CDR3 reads CASSQDLRGNDIQYF. CDR3 sequence (DNA): TGCGCCAGCAGCCAAGATTTGAGGGGCAACGACATTCAGTACTTC. The V and J genes are TRBV4-1 and TRBJ2-7, with D perhaps being TRBD1 or TRBD2 (5 bases each). The DNA end favors TRBJ2-4, so the J call may be wrong. CDR1 and CDR2 (germline): MGHRA, YSYEKL. The CDR3 extends over 15 amino acids.

The chain couples TRBV27 to TRBJ2-5; D not certain. TRBJ2-7 matches the DNA end more closely, so the J call is doubtful. Germline-derived CDR1 and CDR2 are MNHEY and SMNVEV (reference sequence). The CDR3 spans 14 residues. The CDR3 bases are TGTGCCAGCAGTTTATTGGCAGACTCGGCCGAGCAGTACTTC. As protein: CASSLLADSAEQYF.

The chain combines TRBV7-3 with TRBJ2-3; 9 nucleotides align to TRBD1. Germline CDR1 and CDR2: SGHTA and FQGTGA. There are 16 residues in the CDR3. V shed 5 bases and J 1 base; nucleotides not matched to a gene: 7. CDR3 protein: CASSTGQGIGTDTQYF. CDR3 DNA: TGTGCCAGCAGCACAGGACAGGGGATTGGCACAGATACGCAGTATTTT.

The genes are TRBV6-5 and TRBJ2-3, with D perhaps TRBD1 (6 bases). This CDR3 contains 15 residues. Germline CDR1 is MNHEY and CDR2 is SVGAGI. V was trimmed by 5 bases and J by 8 bases, leaving 20 bases between them. CDR3 DNA sequence: TGTGCCAGCAGTGACCCGGCAGGGGTTAGGCGTACGCAGTATTTT. The encoded protein is CASSDPAGVRRTQYF.

This chain joins TRBV29-1 and TRBJ2-5; D remains unclear. Looked up from germline, CDR1 is SQVTM and CDR2 is ANQGSEA. CDR3 length: 13 amino acids. This CDR3 reads CSVLASNQETQYF. The CDR3 nucleotides read TGCAGTGTCTTAGCATCAAACCAAGAGACCCAGTACTTC. The full variable domain, in which reference TRBV29-1 and TRBJ2-5 provide the parts outside the CDR3, is SAVISQKPSRDICQRGTSLTIQCQVDSQVTMMFWYRQQPGQSLTLIATANQGSEATYESGFVIDKFPISRPNLTFSTLTVSNMSPEDSSIYLCSVLASNQETQYFGPGTRLLVL.

This clonotype came up a few times. This sequence joins TRBV10-3 and TRBJ2-5, with 10 positions matching TRBD1. Germline values: CDR1 ENHRY, CDR2 SYGVKD. V was pared by 7 bases and J by 4 bases, with 9 bases of the junction left unmatched. The CDR3 runs to 15 residues. The CDR3 DNA reads as TGTGCCATCAAAGAAGGGGACAGGGGTCGAGAGACCCAGTACTTC. Encoded protein: CAIKEGDRGRETQYF.

This clonotype appeared many times. V usage is TRBV12-3 or TRBV12-4 and J usage is TRBJ2-3; D perhaps matches TRBD2 (7 bases). The CDR3 length is 14 residues. V lost 6 bases to trimming and J lost 5 bases, with 15 bases between them. In DNA form, the CDR3 reads TGTGCCAGCAGCCTAGGGGGGGGAAAAGATACGCAGTATTTT. Translation gives CASSLGGGKDTQYF.

In nucleotides, the CDR3 is TGTGCCAGCAGCCAAATGGACAGGGGCGTGAGCACAGATACGCAGTATTTT. Translation: CASSQMDRGVSTDTQYF. The chain couples TRBV4-2 to TRBJ2-3; TRBD1 matches at 9 bases. Germline lookup yields CDR1 LGHNA and CDR2 YNFKEQ. CDR3 length equals 17 residues. Trimming removed 2 bases from V and 0 bases from J; junction bases left unmatched: 6.

This clonotype was detected only a few times. The chain is built from TRBV5-6 and TRBJ2-5; 12 bases match TRBD2. CDR3 length: 17 residues. V lost 1 base and J lost 2; bases outside the gene matches: 6. Germline-derived CDR1 and CDR2 are SGHDT and YYEEEE. Here the CDR3 reads CASSLSRLAGDQETQYF. The CDR3 DNA reads TGTGCCAGCAGCTTGTCGAGACTAGCGGGGGATCAAGAGACCCAGTACTTC.

V usage is TRBV20-1 and J usage is TRBJ2-5, with D perhaps being TRBD1 or TRBD2 (5 bases each). Trimming took 6 bases from V and 8 from J, leaving 19 bases between them. The CDR3 length is 13 residues. The germline gives CDR1 DFQATT, CDR2 SNEGSKA (reference sequence). The DNA of the CDR3 is TGCAGTGCCACCACGGGACCAGTCGGCACCCAGTACTTC. Protein: CSATTGPVGTQYF.

V and J are TRBV5-5 and TRBJ2-7; D is unresolved. CDR1 is SGHKS, CDR2 YYEKEE, per germline (reference sequence). The CDR3 spans 13 residues. The germline V and J ends were trimmed by 1 base and 0 bases, with 5 bases remaining between them. For the CDR3, the DNA is TGTGCCAGCAGCTTGTGGTTCTCCTACGAGCAGTACTTC. As protein: CASSLWFSYEQYF.

The CDR3 region is CASSQLSNTEAFF. Written as DNA, the CDR3 is TGTGCCAGCAGCCAATTGAGTAACACTGAAGCTTTCTTT. The chain uses TRBV3-1 and TRBJ1-1; unclear D gene. This CDR3 region has 13 residues. V gave up 2 bases and J gave up 2 bases, with 6 bases separating them. The germline V gene has CDR1 LGHDT and CDR2 YNNKEL (reference sequence).

This rearrangement joins TRBV27 to TRBJ2-4; 16 bases line up with TRBD2. The assigned J gene may be wrong: the sequence end matches TRBJ2-5 better. This CDR3 comprises 17 residues. Per germline, CDR1 MNHEY and CDR2 SMNVEV (reference sequence). The CDR3 region has the DNA TGTGCCAGCAGTTCTCCCGGGACTAGCGGGGGGGCGAAGACCCAGTACTTC. This sequence encodes CASSSPGTSGGAKTQYF.

The rearrangement links TRBV4-1 to TRBJ1-1, with D hard to call. This CDR3 is built from 14 residues. Germline V gene data show CDR1 as MGHRA and CDR2 as YSYEKL. The ends were cut back, 0 bases at V and 7 bases at J, with 12 bases in the middle. As DNA, the CDR3 is TGCGCCAGCAGCCAAGAACGGCAGATTTATGAAGCTTTCTTT. Translated, it gives CASSQERQIYEAFF.

This clonotype is a singleton in its sample. This chain joins TRBV27 and TRBJ1-5; no reliable D call. The CDR3 runs 15 residues. V was shortened by 3 bases and J by 3 bases, with 12 bases between the two germline ends. Germline V gene lookup returns CDR1 MNHEY and CDR2 SMNVEV (reference sequence). CDR3 DNA sequence: TGTGCCAGCAGTTTTGGAGGGCCACCCAATCAGCCCCAGCATTTT. As protein: CASSFGGPPNQPQHF.